This T cell receptor beta chain was captured by sequencing in a study of OX40 agonist ivuxolimab in advanced cancers. On the study more broadly: Ivuxolimab is an agonistic anti-OX40 (CD134) antibody, and patients were treated with it.

Clones were sequenced by immunoSEQ multiplex PCR, and TCRdb holds only the in-frame ones, with some missing. Found here are about 64,000 clones, roughly 86% of them singletons; the top ten hold 2.5% to 3%. Blood draws occurred at baseline, cycle 4 day 1, and cycle 7 day 1. CDR3 length equals 14 residues. The J segment lost 4 bases and the V segment lost 2 bases, leaving 5 bases of the junction unmatched. The germline gives CDR1 SGHNT, CDR2 YYREEE (reference sequence). This specimen consisted of CD4+ or CD8+ T cells sorted from blood, obtained in a trial of the OX40 agonist ivuxolimab. This receptor was obtained from an adult with an advanced solid tumor such as melanoma, head and neck, liver or kidney cancer. V usage is TRBV5-4 and J usage is TRBJ2-5; 7 positions match TRBD1. CDR3 protein: CASSLGTAVETQYF. The DNA for the CDR3 is TGTGCCAGCAGCTTAGGGACAGCGGTAGAGACCCAGTACTTC.